This TCR beta chain was retrieved from a study of blood T cell repertoires in COVID-19. Clones were sequenced by immunoSEQ multiplex PCR, and TCRdb holds only the in-frame ones, with some missing. This sample carries approximately 250,000 clones, about 87% of them seen once, and the ten largest clones take roughly 4%. There are 11 residues in the CDR3. Germline values: CDR1 LNHDA, CDR2 SQIVND (reference sequence). Trimming left V 10 bases short and J 9 bases short, with 13 bases between. The receptor was derived from a woman in her twenties or thirties with acute COVID-19. The sequencing sample was made of PBMCs or T cells enriched from blood (not recorded which). This chain connects TRBV19 to TRBJ2-1, with a weak D call TRBD2 (5 bases). This chain's CDR3 is CAIGAGFEQFF. The CDR3 nucleotides read TGTGCCATTGGTGCGGGCTTTGAGCAGTTCTTC.